The 31 T cell receptor beta chains below come from one sample, sequenced in a study of blood T cells in healthy people across ages. For the second PCR, which ran for about 7 to 11 cycles, a sample-barcoded 5' primer and a J-beta primer mix were used. One entry per CDR3 protein results from TCRdb running MiXCR on the 5' RACE reads. This table has about 680,000 distinct CDR3 sequences, 49% appearing once. Sequenced material: blood. These receptors were taken from a woman aged 55 to 70 in good health.

In DNA, the CDR3 is TGTGCCAGCAGTTTACCCCAGGCAGGGCGCGGCACTGAAGCTTTCTTT. It translates to CASSLPQAGRGTEAFF. The genes are TRBV25-1 and TRBJ1-1; maybe TRBD1 (5 bases). Per germline, CDR1 MGHDK and CDR2 SYGVNS. V shed 5 bases and J shed 4 bases, with 20 bases lying between them. The CDR3 runs to 16 residues.

This clonotype was detected once. CDR3 DNA sequence: TGCAGTGCTGGGACTCCAGTAGACATTCAGTACTTC. Amino acid sequence: CSAGTPVDIQYF. The genes are TRBV20-1 and TRBJ2-4; tentatively, D is TRBD2 (6 bases). Trimming removed 5 bases at V and 8 bases at J, with 13 bases between. Germline CDR1 DFQATT, CDR2 SNEGSKA (reference sequence). The CDR3 contains 12 residues.

This clonotype occurred a few times. For the CDR3, the DNA is TGCAGCGTTGTTCGGGATAGCGGGAGCGAGCAGTACTTC. Its translation: CSVVRDSGSEQYF. This chain uses TRBV29-1 with TRBJ2-7; 9 positions match TRBD2. Germline V gene lookup returns CDR1 SQVTM and CDR2 ANQGSEA. With V trimmed by 4 bases and J by 6 bases, 7 bases remained unmatched. The length of the CDR3 is 13 residues.

This chain connects TRBV6-5 to TRBJ2-3, with TRBD1 matching 11 bases. Per the germline V gene, CDR1 is MNHEY and CDR2 is SVGAGI. The CDR3 runs to 14 residues. V lost 2 bases and J lost 6; bases outside the gene matches: 1. CDR3 in amino acids: CASSYRTGGDTQYF. The DNA of the CDR3 is TGTGCCAGCAGTTACAGGACAGGGGGCGATACGCAGTATTTT.

The J gene is TRBJ1-1, the V gene TRBV20-1; 7 bases fit TRBD1. The trim removed 4 bases at V and 4 bases at J, leaving 6 bases unmatched. Germline V gene sequence: CDR1 DFQATT, CDR2 SNEGSKA (reference sequence). The CDR3 consists of 13 residues. CDR3 bases: TGCAGTGCTATACCGGGACAGCTCACTGAAGCTTTCTTT. Translated: CSAIPGQLTEAFF.

The rearrangement links TRBV7-2 to TRBJ2-1; D is possibly TRBD1 (5 bases). With 6 bases removed from V and 7 bases from J, the gap between germline ends came to 19 bases. The CDR3 length is 15 residues. Germline V gene sequence: CDR1 SGHTA, CDR2 FQGNSA. The CDR3: CASSRSGPGRNEQFF. CDR3 coding DNA: TGTGCCAGCAGTCGATCCGGTCCAGGGCGGAATGAGCAGTTCTTC.

The CDR3 reads CASVTSGRSSYEQYF. The CDR3 DNA is TGTGCCAGCGTTACTAGCGGGCGGTCCTCCTACGAGCAGTACTTC. The chain uses TRBV28 and TRBJ2-7; TRBD2 agrees at 9 bases. The V gene end was trimmed by 8 bases and the J gene end by 0 bases; junction bases not matched to a gene: 8. The germline V gene has CDR1 MDHEN and CDR2 SYDVKM. This CDR3 has 15 amino acids.

Only a few counts were recorded for this clonotype. This chain links TRBV18 with TRBJ2-6; D gene unclear. Germline V lookup: CDR1 KGHSH, CDR2 LQKENI. V was trimmed by 2 bases and J by 2 bases, leaving 13 bases between them. The CDR3 has 17 residues. This chain's CDR3 is CASSPFSGDTGANVLTF. CDR3 in DNA: TGTGCCAGCTCACCATTCAGTGGTGACACTGGGGCCAACGTCCTGACTTTC.

The chain recombines TRBV10-3 with TRBJ2-7; perhaps TRBD2 as D (6 bases). The germline CDR1 and CDR2 sequences are ENHRY and SYGVKD. V was shortened by 3 bases and J by 1 base, with 10 bases between the two germline ends. CDR3 length: 14 amino acids. CDR3 region: CAISESSESYEQYF. CDR3 nucleotide sequence: TGTGCCATCAGTGAATCTAGCGAATCCTACGAGCAGTACTTC.

The J gene is TRBJ1-1, the V gene TRBV20-1; D ambiguous. V was pared by 0 bases and J by 9 bases, with 11 bases between. This CDR3 region has 12 residues. Per the germline V gene, CDR1 is DFQATT and CDR2 is SNEGSKA (reference sequence). CDR3 in amino acids: CSARDWQDKAFF. CDR3 DNA: TGCAGTGCTAGAGATTGGCAGGATAAAGCTTTCTTT.

In DNA, the CDR3 is TGCGCCAGCAGCTTTAACGGGGTTGGGGCAGGTACGCAGTATTTT. Its protein is CASSFNGVGAGTQYF. The genes are TRBV5-1 and TRBJ2-3; D may correspond to TRBD1 or TRBD2 (5 bases each). The V gene lost 2 bases and the J gene lost 8 bases, with 18 bases spanning the gap. The CDR3 loop spans 15 amino acids. In germline, CDR1 is SGHRS, CDR2 YFSETQ.

The chain recombines TRBV7-2 with TRBJ1-2; D is possibly TRBD1 (5 bases). Trimming removed 7 bases from V and 4 bases from J, with 25 bases in between. The germline CDR1 and CDR2 sequences are SGHTA and FQGNSA. This CDR3 has 17 amino acids. The CDR3 is CASTSHQLGRGGYGYTF. The DNA for the CDR3 is TGTGCCAGCACCTCTCACCAATTGGGACGGGGCGGCTATGGCTACACCTTC.

The rearrangement joins TRBV12-3 or TRBV12-4 to TRBJ1-5; 7 bases agree with TRBD1. V lost 7 bases to trimming and J lost 4 bases; unmatched junction nucleotides: 4. The CDR3 length is 13 residues. For the CDR3, the DNA is TGTGCCAGCATCCAGGACAGGAATCAGCCCCAGCATTTT. This translates into CASIQDRNQPQHF.

This chain connects TRBV20-1 to TRBJ2-1; 7 positions agree with TRBD2. J was trimmed by 2 bases and V by 2 bases; bases with no gene match: 6. CDR3 size: 15 residues. Germline loops: CDR1 DFQATT, CDR2 SNEGSKA (reference sequence). The CDR3 loop reads CSARSGRVPYNEQFF. For the CDR3, the DNA is TGCAGTGCTAGATCGGGGAGGGTCCCCTACAATGAGCAGTTCTTC.

The chain is built from TRBV6-5 and TRBJ2-7; TRBD1 aligns across 10 bases. V lost 2 bases, J lost 4 bases, and 5 bases stayed unmatched. Germline lookup yields CDR1 MNHEY and CDR2 SVGAGI. The CDR3 is 15 amino acids. The CDR3 loop is CASSYVGTGEYEQYF. DNA for the CDR3: TGTGCCAGCAGTTACGTCGGGACAGGGGAATACGAGCAGTACTTC.

Comment on this clonotype: Sequence at one end of the junction differs from germline and may be a read error. The V call is TRBV28, the J call TRBJ2-3; the D gene is possibly TRBD2 (5 bases). Germline V gene lookup returns CDR1 MDHEN and CDR2 SYDVKM. CDR3 length: 15 amino acids. CDR3 residues: CASSSHSEGTETQYF. The CDR3 nucleotides are TGTGCCAGCTCCTCCCACTCTGAGGGCACAGAGACGCAGTATTTT.

The chain is built from TRBV3-1 and TRBJ1-1; D remains unclear. The CDR3 has 16 amino acids. The V gene's germline CDR1 is LGHDT and CDR2 YNNKEL (reference sequence). Deletions cut 4 bases from V and 2 bases from J, with 17 bases between. As DNA, the CDR3 is TGTGCCAGCAGCCCCCTAACGGACGGGAAAAACACTGAAGCTTTCTTT. Residues: CASSPLTDGKNTEAFF.

This rearrangement joins TRBV20-1 to TRBJ1-1; D remains unclear. Looked up from germline, CDR1 is DFQATT and CDR2 is SNEGSKA (reference sequence). The CDR3 contains 15 residues. Trimming removed 5 bases from V and 0 bases from J, with 16 bases in between. CDR3 loop: CSASSLPNMNTEAFF. The CDR3, as DNA: TGCAGTGCTTCTTCGTTGCCCAACATGAACACTGAAGCTTTCTTT.

The V and J genes are TRBV24-1 and TRBJ2-3; 13 bases are shared with TRBD2. This CDR3 is built from 17 residues. Germline loops: CDR1 KGHDR, CDR2 SFDVKD. The trim removed 9 bases at V and 1 base at J, leaving 9 bases unmatched. CDR3: CATGGTSGRGGTDTQYF. The CDR3 DNA is TGTGCCACCGGCGGAACTAGCGGGAGGGGCGGCACAGATACGCAGTATTTT.

The rearrangement links TRBV27 to TRBJ1-4, with D perhaps matching TRBD1 (5 bases). The germline V and J ends were trimmed by 6 bases and 8 bases, with 19 bases remaining between them. Germline-derived CDR1 and CDR2 are MNHEY and SMNVEV (reference sequence). The CDR3 consists of 15 residues. The CDR3 DNA follows: TGTGCCAGCAGGGGTCGGGGGTACGTAAAGGAAAAACTGTTTTTT. It encodes CASRGRGYVKEKLFF.

The chain combines TRBV3-1 with TRBJ2-5, with D perhaps TRBD1 (5 bases). Germline lookup yields CDR1 LGHDT and CDR2 YNNKEL (reference sequence). Trimming cost V 0 bases and J 2 bases, with 13 bases left between them. There are 16 residues in the CDR3. The CDR3 coding sequence is TGTGCCAGCAGCCAAGATCTTGGGGCAGGGCAAGAGACCCAGTACTTC. It specifies CASSQDLGAGQETQYF.

Worth noting for this clonotype: One end of the junction fails to match germline, which may point to a read error. The chain carries TRBV20-1 and TRBJ2-4; 8 bases align to TRBD2. Looked up from germline, CDR1 is DFQATT and CDR2 is SNEGSKA (reference sequence). The CDR3 runs to 15 residues. CDR3 nucleotide sequence: TGCAGTGGGCGGGAGGTGATGGGGTCCAAGAACATTCAGTACTTC. Translating gives CSGREVMGSKNIQYF.

In this sample, this clonotype turned up a few times. The CDR3 spells CASSPTGQGGNEQFF. In DNA form, the CDR3 reads TGTGCCAGCAGCCCCACGGGACAGGGGGGTAATGAGCAGTTCTTC. This chain joins TRBV6-1 and TRBJ2-1; 11 bases are a match to TRBD1. This CDR3 has 15 amino acids. V lost 6 bases, J lost 7 bases, and 8 bases stayed unmatched. Germline lookup yields CDR1 MNHNS and CDR2 SASEGT.

The J gene is TRBJ2-6, the V gene TRBV24-1, with 7 bases lining up with TRBD1. V was clipped by 3 bases and J by 2 bases; unmatched bases: 0. This CDR3 contains 15 residues. From germline, CDR1 is KGHDR and CDR2 SFDVKD. This chain's CDR3 is CATSDTGAGANVLTF. In DNA form, the CDR3 reads TGTGCCACCAGTGATACAGGGGCTGGGGCCAACGTCCTGACTTTC.

The rearrangement links TRBV7-2 to TRBJ1-2; 7 bases match TRBD1. J was trimmed by 9 bases and V by 5 bases; bases with no gene match: 6. CDR1 and CDR2 (germline): SGHTA, FQGNSA. The CDR3 has 12 amino acids. CDR3 bases: TGTGCCAGCAGCCAGGGGGTTCGACGCTACACCTTC. This encodes CASSQGVRRYTF.

V gene TRBV28 combines with J gene TRBJ1-2; D gene uncertain. Trimming pared 5 bases from V and 6 bases from J, leaving 7 bases between. This CDR3 contains 11 residues. Germline-derived CDR1 and CDR2 are MDHEN and SYDVKM. This chain's CDR3 is CASSPSHGYTF. Written as DNA, the CDR3 is TGTGCCAGCAGTCCTAGCCATGGCTACACCTTC.

The chain couples TRBV6-5 to TRBJ2-7; no clear D gene. V was shortened by 8 bases and J by 3 bases, with 14 bases between the two germline ends. The CDR3 is 13 amino acids. Germline V CDR1 and CDR2: MNHEY, SVGAGI. The CDR3 DNA sequence: TGTGCCAGCCGATTATCGGCAAACTACGAGCAGTACTTC. It translates to CASRLSANYEQYF.

This clonotype was counted a few times. The chain couples TRBV11-2 to TRBJ1-2, with a weak D call TRBD1 (5 bases). The CDR3 is 15 amino acids. Trimming removed 2 bases from V and 4 bases from J, with 14 bases in between. Germline values: CDR1 SGHAT, CDR2 FQNNGV. CDR3 DNA: TGTGCCAGCAGCTTAACTCGTCAGGGCGGCTATGGCTACACCTTC. Encoded protein: CASSLTRQGGYGYTF.

The table lists this clonotype with a few counts. The chain links TRBV28 to TRBJ2-7; D is ambiguous. CDR1 MDHEN and CDR2 SYDVKM come from the germline V gene. Trimming took 5 bases from V and 0 from J, leaving 14 bases between them. The CDR3 runs 15 residues. Here the CDR3 DNA reads TGTGCCAGCAGTCCTATGGAGACTGGCTCCTACGAGCAGTACTTC. Translated: CASSPMETGSYEQYF.

This clonotype has a handful of counts. The chain is built from TRBV7-2 and TRBJ2-1; TRBD2 might be the D (5 bases). The CDR3 is 13 amino acids. The V gene lost 5 bases and the J gene lost 12 bases, with 17 bases spanning the gap. CDR1 is SGHTA, CDR2 FQGNSA, per germline. The CDR3 DNA reads as TGTGCCAGCAGCGCGGACTCCGGGCGAAGGCAGTTCTTC. Translated: CASSADSGRRQFF.

V usage is TRBV6-2 or TRBV6-3 and J usage is TRBJ2-1, with D hard to call. The CDR3 runs to 14 residues. Germline assignment: CDR1 MNHEY and CDR2 SVGEGT. V was clipped by 2 bases and J by 5 bases, with 10 bases between them. CDR3 sequence reads: CASSYETPNNEQFF. The CDR3 bases are TGTGCCAGCAGTTACGAGACTCCGAACAATGAGCAGTTCTTC.